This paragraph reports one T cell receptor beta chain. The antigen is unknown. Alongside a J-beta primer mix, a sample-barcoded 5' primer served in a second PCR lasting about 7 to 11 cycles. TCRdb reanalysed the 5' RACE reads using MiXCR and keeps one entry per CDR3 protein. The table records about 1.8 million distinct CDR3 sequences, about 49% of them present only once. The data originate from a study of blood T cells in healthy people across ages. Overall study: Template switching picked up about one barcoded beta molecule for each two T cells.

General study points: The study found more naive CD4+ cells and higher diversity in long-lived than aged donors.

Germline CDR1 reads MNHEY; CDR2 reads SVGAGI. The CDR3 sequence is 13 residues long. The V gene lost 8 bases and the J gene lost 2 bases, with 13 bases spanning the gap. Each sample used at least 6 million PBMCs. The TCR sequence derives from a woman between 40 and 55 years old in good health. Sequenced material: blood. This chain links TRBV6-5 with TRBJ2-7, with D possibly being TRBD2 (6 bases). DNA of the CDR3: TGTGCCAGCCGCCGGGGGATGGCCTACGAGCAGTACTTC. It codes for CASRRGMAYEQYF.